This is a list of T cell receptor beta chains from one sample in a study of PD-1 blockade in classical Hodgkin lymphoma. Some clones are missing from TCRdb's copy, which holds only in-frame ones; the method was immunoSEQ multiplex PCR. Here the sample spans roughly 50,000 clones, roughly 80% being singletons. The source material was peripheral blood mononuclear cells (PBMCs), sampled before the second cycle of nivolumab. The receptors originated from a human donor with classical Hodgkin lymphoma. CDR3s include the opening cysteine and the closing phenylalanine or tryptophan. The D gene is left open where the match is weak. Rows give clone size only sometimes, using once, few, many, or a class for an expanded clone.

CDR3	DNA	V	J	size	D
CASSIQGRTEAFF	TGTGCCAGCAGCATACAGGGGAGGACTGAAGCTTTCTTT	TRBV6-5	TRBJ1-1	.	TRBD1
CAWSRGGARPYEQYF	TGTGCCTGGAGTAGGGGGGGAGCCAGACCCTACGAGCAGTACTTC	TRBV30	TRBJ2-7	once	.
CASFSAQTNYGYTF	TGTGCCTCTTTTTCGGCACAAACTAACTATGGCTACACCTTC	TRBV6-1	TRBJ1-2	.	.
CASSLTDLITEAFF	TGTGCCAGCAGTTTGACAGACCTGATCACTGAAGCTTTCTTT	TRBV28	TRBJ1-1	.	.
CASSPRDRSYNEQFF	TGTGCCAGCAGCCCTCGGGACAGGTCCTACAATGAGCAGTTCTTC	TRBV9	TRBJ2-1	.	TRBD1
CAWNAGNTGELFF	TGTGCCTGGAACGCGGGAAACACCGGGGAGCTGTTTTTT	TRBV30	TRBJ2-2	.	.
CASNSAFTGRDTQYF	TGTGCCAGCAACTCCGCATTTACAGGGAGGGATACGCAGTATTTT	TRBV9	TRBJ2-3	once	.
CASSSRLAGQFSTDTQYF	TGTGCCAGCAGCTCCCGGCTAGCGGGACAATTTTCCACAGATACGCAGTATTTT	TRBV7-2	TRBJ2-3	once	TRBD2
CASSEGRGSYEQYF	TGTGCCAGCAGTGAAGGCAGGGGCTCCTACGAGCAGTACTTC	TRBV2	TRBJ2-7	.	.
CASSAVSSGSGEQFF	TGTGCCAGCAGCGCCGTGTCTAGCGGGTCGGGTGAGCAGTTCTTC	TRBV2	TRBJ2-1	.	TRBD2
CASSIGVRGRPNEQFF	TGTGCCAGTAGTATAGGTGTCAGGGGGCGGCCCAATGAGCAGTTCTTC	TRBV19	TRBJ2-1	.	TRBD1
CAWGSTNTEAFF	TGTGCCTGGGGGTCGACGAACACTGAAGCTTTCTTT	TRBV30	TRBJ1-1	.	.
CASSASQGGRETQYF	TGTGCCAGCAGCGCATCACAGGGTGGAAGGGAGACCCAGTACTTC	TRBV9	TRBJ2-5	.	.
CASRGQGDGYTF	TGCGCCAGCAGAGGGCAGGGTGATGGCTACACCTTC	TRBV5-1	TRBJ1-2	.	.
CASSGTGSYEQYF	TGTGCCAGTTCCGGGACGGGTTCCTACGAGCAGTACTTC	TRBV19	TRBJ2-7	.	.
CASIEGTEAFF	TGTGCCAGTATTGAGGGCACTGAAGCTTTCTTT	TRBV19	TRBJ1-1	.	.
CASSQNGPSGNEQFF	TGTGCCAGCAGCCAAAACGGTCCGTCAGGGAATGAGCAGTTCTTC	TRBV14	TRBJ2-1	few	.
CASSRGTGAFEQYF	TGTGCCAGCTCCCGGGGGACAGGGGCCTTCGAGCAGTACTTC	TRBV27	TRBJ2-7	.	TRBD1
CASRETGMADTQYF	TGTGCCAGTAGAGAGACAGGGATGGCAGATACGCAGTATTTT	TRBV19	TRBJ2-3	.	TRBD1
CASSLRPGTGSVDTQYF	TGCGCCAGCAGCTTGCGACCCGGGACAGGGTCGGTAGATACGCAGTATTTT	TRBV5-1	TRBJ2-3	.	TRBD1
CASSLALRGGHYEQYF	TGTGCCAGCAGCTTAGCGTTGAGGGGAGGACACTACGAGCAGTACTTC	TRBV7-6	TRBJ2-7	.	.
CASSPGNTGELFF	TGTGCCAGCAGTCCGGGAAACACCGGGGAGCTGTTTTTT	TRBV28	TRBJ2-2	.	.
CASSSRQGGNQPQHF	TGTGCCAGCAGCTCTCGACAGGGGGGCAATCAGCCCCAGCATTTT	TRBV7-2	TRBJ1-5	few	TRBD1
CAIKDTDSGGYTF	TGTGCCATTAAGGACACAGACTCAGGTGGCTACACCTTC	TRBV19	TRBJ1-2	once	.
CASGLAGYNEQFF	TGTGCCAGCGGACTAGCGGGTTACAATGAGCAGTTCTTC	TRBV6-5	TRBJ2-1	.	TRBD2
CASSYAQRNTEAFF	TGTGCCAGCAGCTATGCACAGAGGAACACTGAAGCTTTCTTT	TRBV6-5	TRBJ1-1	.	.
CASSKERESYNEQFF	TGTGCCAGTAGTAAGGAGCGGGAGTCCTACAATGAGCAGTTCTTC	TRBV19	TRBJ2-1	.	TRBD2
CASSQSEGFWSDTQYF	TGCGCCAGCAGCCAATCCGAGGGATTTTGGTCAGATACGCAGTATTTT	TRBV4-3	TRBJ2-3	.	.
CASREWGDYGYTF	TGTGCCAGCAGGGAGTGGGGAGACTATGGCTACACCTTC	TRBV2	TRBJ1-2	.	.
CASSSDWGETQYF	TGTGCCAGCAGCTCCGACTGGGGAGAGACCCAGTACTTC	TRBV7-2	TRBJ2-5	.	.
CASSPHRQGLGYTF	TGTGCCAGCAGCCCTCACCGACAGGGCCTGGGCTACACCTTC	TRBV7-2	TRBJ1-2	.	TRBD1
CASSQGQGVYGYTF	TGTGCCAGCAGCCAAGGACAGGGCGTCTATGGCTACACCTTC	TRBV4-2	TRBJ1-2	once	TRBD1
CASKAQGTTEAFF	TGCGCCAGCAAAGCCCAGGGGACGACTGAAGCTTTCTTT	TRBV5-1	TRBJ1-1	.	.
CASSISGTGNYGYTF	TGTGCCAGTAGTATTTCCGGGACAGGGAACTATGGCTACACCTTC	TRBV19	TRBJ1-2	.	TRBD1
CASSKDGRAAGWWTEAFF	TGTGCCAGTAGTAAGGACGGCAGGGCGGCGGGGTGGTGGACTGAAGCTTTCTTT	TRBV19	TRBJ1-1	.	.
CASSQAGGGYEQYF	TGTGCCAGCAGCCAGGCGGGAGGCGGCTACGAGCAGTACTTC	TRBV7-3	TRBJ2-7	once	TRBD2
CASGYDEQYF	TGTGCCAGCGGATACGACGAGCAGTACTTC	TRBV6-5	TRBJ2-7	once	.
CASSDWGRDRDLLGGQPQHF	TGTGCCAGCAGTGATTGGGGCCGGGACAGGGATCTATTAGGCGGTCAGCCCCAGCATTTT	TRBV6-1	TRBJ1-5	.	TRBD1
CASSQGAQVYTGELFF	TGCGCCAGCAGCCAAGGAGCACAGGTTTACACCGGGGAGCTGTTTTTT	TRBV4-3	TRBJ2-2	few	.
CASSLGTVITYQPQHF	TGTGCCAGCTCACTTGGGACGGTTATTACCTATCAGCCCCAGCATTTT	TRBV18	TRBJ1-5	.	.
CASSRNTGSRQPQHF	TGTGCCAGCAGCAGGAACACAGGGTCGAGGCAGCCCCAGCATTTT	TRBV6-5	TRBJ1-5	.	.
CSVILGGGAYEQYF	TGCAGCGTTATTTTAGGGGGCGGAGCCTACGAGCAGTACTTC	TRBV29-1	TRBJ2-7	.	TRBD1
CASSSLGVNTGELFF	TGTGCCAGCAGTTCCCTCGGGGTTAACACCGGGGAGCTGTTTTTT	TRBV28	TRBJ2-2	.	.
CASSKTGLYNEQFF	TGTGCCAGCAGCAAGACAGGGCTATACAATGAGCAGTTCTTC	TRBV7-8	TRBJ2-1	.	TRBD1
CASSFITNQPQHF	TGTGCCAGCAGTTTTATTACGAATCAGCCCCAGCATTTT	TRBV28	TRBJ1-5	.	.
CASSRSEYNEQFF	TGTGCCAGCAGCCGATCAGAATACAATGAGCAGTTCTTC	TRBV2	TRBJ2-1	.	.